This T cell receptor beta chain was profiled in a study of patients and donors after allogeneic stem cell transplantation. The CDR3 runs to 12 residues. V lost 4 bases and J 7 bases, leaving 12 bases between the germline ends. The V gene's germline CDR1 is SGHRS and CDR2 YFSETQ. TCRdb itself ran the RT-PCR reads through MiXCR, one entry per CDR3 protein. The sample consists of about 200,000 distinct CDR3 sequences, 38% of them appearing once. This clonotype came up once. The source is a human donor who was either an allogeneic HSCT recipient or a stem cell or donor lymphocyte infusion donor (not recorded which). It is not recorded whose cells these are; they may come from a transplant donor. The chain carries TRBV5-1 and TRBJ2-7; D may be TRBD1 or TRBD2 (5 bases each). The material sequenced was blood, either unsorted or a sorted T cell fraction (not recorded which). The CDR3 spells CASSSLGEEQYF. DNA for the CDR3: TGCGCCAGCAGCAGTCTGGGGGAAGAGCAGTACTTC.